Below, 21 T cell receptor beta chains from the same sample are listed, as sequenced in a study of blood T cells in healthy people across ages. With a J-beta primer mix and a sample-barcoded 5' primer, a second PCR ran 7 to 11 cycles. TCRdb used MiXCR to reprocess the 5' RACE reads, holding one entry per CDR3 protein. The sample has approximately 800,000 distinct CDR3 sequences, 35% to 40% seen once; the top ten hold about an eighth. Sequenced input: blood. The receptor source for this set is a man aged 18 to 29 in good health.

Points on this clonotype: A junction boundary mismatches the germline segment, possibly from a read error. V gene TRBV7-7 combines with J gene TRBJ2-5, with D unclear. The CDR3 sequence is 14 residues long. Per germline, CDR1 SSHAT and CDR2 FNYEAQ (reference sequence). The DNA of the CDR3 is TGTGCTAGCAGCTTAGATCGGGTCAGCGAGACCCAGTACTTC. Its translation is CASSLDRVSETQYF.

The gene calls are TRBV19 and TRBJ1-1; D is possibly TRBD1 (5 bases). The ends were cut back, 8 bases at V and 1 base at J, with 17 bases in the middle. The CDR3 spans 15 residues. CDR1 and CDR2 from the germline V gene are LNHDA and SQIVND (reference sequence). CDR3 sequence reads: CASLPGRTKNTEAFF. The CDR3 DNA sequence: TGTGCCAGTCTACCTGGCCGGACAAAGAACACTGAAGCTTTCTTT.

This rearrangement joins TRBV7-2 to TRBJ2-7, with D possibly being TRBD2 (5 bases). Trimming took off 5 bases at V and 3 bases at J, with 14 bases between the two ends. The CDR3 spans 14 residues. In germline, CDR1 is SGHTA, CDR2 FQGNSA. The chain's CDR3 is CASSPGGLYYEQYF. CDR3 nucleotide sequence: TGTGCCAGCAGCCCGGGCGGACTCTACTACGAGCAGTACTTC.

This sequence joins TRBV5-1 and TRBJ2-1; tentatively, D is TRBD1 (6 bases). The CDR3 is made up of 14 amino acids. V was cut by 2 bases and J by 12 bases, with 18 bases left in between. Germline CDR1 is SGHRS and CDR2 is YFSETQ. The CDR3 DNA reads as TGCGCCAGCAGCTTAACAGGGATCTCCTACGGGCAGTTCTTC. This codes for CASSLTGISYGQFF.

This clonotype appeared a few times. The chain carries TRBV7-8 and TRBJ2-3; no reliable D call. The V end was cut by 4 bases, the J end by 2 bases, with 7 bases between. CDR1 is SGHVS and CDR2 is FQNEAQ in the germline V gene. This CDR3 comprises 13 residues. The chain's CDR3 is CASSSFPTDTQYF. For the CDR3, the DNA is TGTGCCAGCAGCTCTTTCCCCACAGATACGCAGTATTTT.

The sample holds one count of this clonotype. V and J are TRBV6-2 or TRBV6-3 and TRBJ1-5; no clear D gene. CDR3 length equals 13 residues. Trimming stripped 8 bases from V and 8 bases from J, with 16 bases between. The germline V gene encodes CDR1 MNHEY and CDR2 SVGEGT. CDR3 in amino acids: CASGLPANEPQHF. The CDR3 region has the DNA TGTGCCAGCGGATTACCGGCGAATGAGCCCCAGCATTTT.

This clonotype has at least ten counts. This rearrangement joins TRBV6-1 to TRBJ2-6; a possible D gene is TRBD1 (5 bases). The ends were cut back, 4 bases at V and 3 bases at J, with 13 bases in the middle. The CDR3 contains 16 residues. Germline CDR1 is MNHNS and CDR2 is SASEGT. The CDR3 here is CASSGWGDFGANVLTF. As DNA, the CDR3 is TGTGCCAGCAGTGGCTGGGGCGATTTTGGGGCCAACGTCCTGACTTTC.

This clonotype was seen a few times. Here the CDR3 reads CAISESVKVYGANVLTF. The CDR3 DNA sequence: TGTGCCATCAGTGAGTCAGTCAAGGTTTATGGGGCCAACGTCCTGACTTTC. V usage is TRBV10-3 and J usage is TRBJ2-6; D not certain. The CDR3 length is 17 residues. Germline-derived CDR1 and CDR2 are ENHRY and SYGVKD. Trimming took 0 bases from V and 3 from J, leaving 12 bases between them.

In nucleotides, the CDR3 is TGCGCCAGCGGGGGGACGGAAACAGATACGCAGTATTTT. It codes for CASGGTETDTQYF. This chain uses TRBV5-1 with TRBJ2-3; tentative D call: TRBD2 (6 bases). Trimming removed 7 bases at V and 3 bases at J, with 12 bases between. The CDR3 sequence is 13 residues long. Germline V CDR1 and CDR2: SGHRS, YFSETQ.

This chain joins TRBV7-2 and TRBJ1-5; D ambiguous. Germline V gene lookup returns CDR1 SGHTA and CDR2 FQGNSA. The CDR3 has 16 residues. The V gene lost 1 base and the J gene lost 0 bases, with 10 bases spanning the gap. The CDR3 region is CTSSLGATFSNQPQHF. In DNA form, the CDR3 reads TGTACCAGCAGCTTAGGGGCTACTTTTAGCAATCAGCCCCAGCATTTT.

The chain uses TRBV4-3 and TRBJ2-3; TRBD1 is a possible D gene (5 bases). Germline V gene sequence: CDR1 LGHNA, CDR2 YSLEER. The CDR3 runs 17 residues. V lost 4 bases to trimming and J lost 4 bases, with 21 bases between them. The CDR3 DNA is TGCGCCAGCAGCCCATCGACAGATCCCTGGGATGCAGATACGCAGTATTTT. It encodes CASSPSTDPWDADTQYF.

A few counts support this clonotype. This chain uses TRBV2 with TRBJ1-1, with D unclear. This CDR3 has 12 residues. Trimming pared 10 bases from V and 7 bases from J, leaving 16 bases between. Germline V CDR1 and CDR2: SNHLY, FYNNEI. The CDR3 sequence: CATGMVGNEAFF. CDR3 nucleotides: TGTGCCACAGGCATGGTTGGCAATGAAGCTTTCTTT.

This chain joins TRBV5-6 and TRBJ1-1, with a possible D match to TRBD1 (5 bases). CDR1 and CDR2 (germline): SGHDT, YYEEEE. The V gene lost 2 bases and the J gene lost 6 bases, with 20 bases spanning the gap. The CDR3 covers 16 residues. CDR3 loop: CASSFSLGRGGAEAFF. DNA of the CDR3: TGTGCCAGCAGCTTCTCCCTTGGTCGGGGAGGGGCTGAAGCTTTCTTT. Based on the CDR3 plus reference TRBV5-6 and TRBJ1-1, the full variable domain is DAGVTQSPTHLIKTRGQQVTLRCSPKSGHDTVSWYQQALGQGPQFIFQYYEEEERQRGNFPDRFSGHQFPNYSSELNVNALLLGDSALYLCASSFSLGRGGAEAFFGQGTRLTVV.

V gene TRBV5-1 combines with J gene TRBJ1-6, with TRBD1 matching over 8 bases. Germline V gene data show CDR1 as SGHRS and CDR2 as YFSETQ. The trim removed 6 bases at V and 7 bases at J, leaving 6 bases unmatched. The CDR3 extends over 14 amino acids. In DNA form, the CDR3 reads TGCGCCAGCACTGGACAGGGCATCAATTCACCCCTCCACTTT. It codes for CASTGQGINSPLHF.

In this sample, this clonotype turned up many times. The J gene is TRBJ1-2, the V gene TRBV10-3; D remains unclear. V lost 3 bases to trimming and J lost 5 bases, with 10 bases between them. CDR1 and CDR2 (germline): ENHRY, SYGVKD. The CDR3 length is 13 residues. CDR3 DNA: TGTGCCATCAGTGAATCAGTGGGGTATGGCTACACCTTC. Residues: CAISESVGYGYTF.

A word on this clonotype: A much larger clone lies one base from this, so it may be a read error. This sequence joins TRBV10-3 and TRBJ2-7, with 12 bases aligning to TRBD1. The assigned J gene may be wrong: the sequence end matches TRBJ2-5 better. The germline CDR1 and CDR2 sequences are ENHRY and SYGVKD. The CDR3 is 15 amino acids. In DNA form, the CDR3 reads TGTGCCATCAGCGCCGGGACAGGGGGCGAAGAGACCCAGTACTTC. Translating it yields CAISAGTGGEETQYF.

This chain uses TRBV2 with TRBJ2-6; D gene ambiguous. The CDR3 covers 14 residues. V was cut by 6 bases and J by 0 bases, with 6 bases left in between. Per germline, CDR1 SNHLY and CDR2 FYNNEI. The CDR3 here is CASSPFSGANVLTF. CDR3 nucleotide sequence: TGTGCCAGCAGCCCCTTCTCTGGGGCCAACGTCCTGACTTTC.

This clonotype was seen more than once but under ten times. The rearrangement links TRBV20-1 to TRBJ2-2; 7 bases align to TRBD1. The CDR3 loop spans 17 amino acids. Germline values: CDR1 DFQATT, CDR2 SNEGSKA (reference sequence). Trimming at V came to 1 base and at J to 3 bases, leaving 11 bases not matched to a gene. Here the CDR3 reads CSARAPRQGGHTGELFF. The CDR3, as DNA: TGCAGTGCTAGAGCCCCCCGACAGGGTGGGCACACCGGGGAGCTGTTTTTT.

The rearrangement joins TRBV11-2 to TRBJ2-5; the match to TRBD2 covers 11 bases. The CDR3 spans 16 residues. Germline values: CDR1 SGHAT, CDR2 FQNNGV. The trim removed 4 bases at V and 2 bases at J, leaving 6 bases unmatched. The CDR3 reads CASSSPTSGKQETQYF. The CDR3 DNA reads TGTGCCAGCAGCTCCCCGACTAGCGGGAAACAAGAGACCCAGTACTTC.

This clonotype has just a few counts. The rearrangement links TRBV3-1 to TRBJ2-1, with TRBD2 identical over 8 bases. This CDR3 has 14 residues. The J segment lost 8 bases and the V segment lost 4 bases, leaving 7 bases of the junction unmatched. CDR1 is LGHDT and CDR2 is YNNKEL in the germline V gene (reference sequence). CDR3 sequence: CASSPIGGEDEQFF. The CDR3 nucleotides are TGTGCCAGCAGCCCCATCGGGGGGGAGGATGAGCAGTTCTTC.

This clonotype appeared a few times. The CDR3 DNA sequence: TGTGCCATCAGTGAACCAGGGGGCGCGGCGGATACGCAGTATTTT. It specifies CAISEPGGAADTQYF. The chain links TRBV10-3 to TRBJ2-3; 8 nucleotides match TRBD1. The germline gives CDR1 ENHRY, CDR2 SYGVKD. CDR3 length: 15 amino acids. Trimming took 3 bases from V and 6 from J; bases not matched to a gene: 8.